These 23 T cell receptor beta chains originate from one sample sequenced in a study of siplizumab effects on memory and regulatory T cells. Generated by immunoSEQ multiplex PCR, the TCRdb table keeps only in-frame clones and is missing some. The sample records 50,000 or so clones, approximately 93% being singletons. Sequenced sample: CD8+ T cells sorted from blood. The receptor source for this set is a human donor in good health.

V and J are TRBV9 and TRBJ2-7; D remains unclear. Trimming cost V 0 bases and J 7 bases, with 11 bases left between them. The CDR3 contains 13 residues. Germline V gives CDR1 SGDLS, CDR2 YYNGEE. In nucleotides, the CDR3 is TGTGCCAGCAGCGTAGAAGGCCGTGGGGAGCAGTACTTC. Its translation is CASSVEGRGEQYF.

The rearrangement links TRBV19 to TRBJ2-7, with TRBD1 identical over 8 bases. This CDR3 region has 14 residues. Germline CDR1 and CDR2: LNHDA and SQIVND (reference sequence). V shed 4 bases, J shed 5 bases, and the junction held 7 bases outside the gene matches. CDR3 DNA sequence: TGTGCCAGTAGTACAGGGGGCCCTTGGGACGAGCAGTACTTC. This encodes CASSTGGPWDEQYF.

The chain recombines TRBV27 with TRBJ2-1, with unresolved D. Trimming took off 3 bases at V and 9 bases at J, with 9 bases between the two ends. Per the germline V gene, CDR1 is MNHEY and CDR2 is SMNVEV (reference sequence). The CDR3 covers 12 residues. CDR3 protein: CASSLGWGEQFF. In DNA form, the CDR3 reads TGTGCCAGCAGTTTGGGGTGGGGTGAGCAGTTCTTC.

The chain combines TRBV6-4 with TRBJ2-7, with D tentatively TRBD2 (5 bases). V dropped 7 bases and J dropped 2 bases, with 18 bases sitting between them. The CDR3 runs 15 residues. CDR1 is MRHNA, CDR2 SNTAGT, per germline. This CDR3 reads CASTRGGEFPYEQYF. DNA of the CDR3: TGTGCCAGCACTCGAGGAGGTGAATTTCCCTACGAGCAGTACTTC.

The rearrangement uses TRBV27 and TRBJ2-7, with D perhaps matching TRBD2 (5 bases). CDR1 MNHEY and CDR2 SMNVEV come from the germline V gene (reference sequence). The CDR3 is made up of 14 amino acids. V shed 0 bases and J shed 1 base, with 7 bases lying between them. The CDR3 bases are TGTGCCAGCAGTTTATCCAGCGGATCCTACGAGCAGTACTTC. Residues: CASSLSSGSYEQYF.

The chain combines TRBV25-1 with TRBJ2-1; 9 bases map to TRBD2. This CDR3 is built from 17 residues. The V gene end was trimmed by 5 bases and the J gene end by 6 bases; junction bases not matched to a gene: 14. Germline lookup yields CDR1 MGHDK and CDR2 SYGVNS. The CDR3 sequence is CASSPTSGRGLSNEQFF. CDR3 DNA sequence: TGTGCCAGCAGTCCCACTAGCGGGCGAGGATTGTCCAATGAGCAGTTCTTC.

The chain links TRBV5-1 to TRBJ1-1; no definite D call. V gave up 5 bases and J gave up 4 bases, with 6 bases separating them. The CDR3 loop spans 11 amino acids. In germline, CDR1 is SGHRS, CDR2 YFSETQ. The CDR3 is CASSGPTEAFF. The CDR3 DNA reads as TGCGCCAGCAGTGGGCCCACTGAAGCTTTCTTT.

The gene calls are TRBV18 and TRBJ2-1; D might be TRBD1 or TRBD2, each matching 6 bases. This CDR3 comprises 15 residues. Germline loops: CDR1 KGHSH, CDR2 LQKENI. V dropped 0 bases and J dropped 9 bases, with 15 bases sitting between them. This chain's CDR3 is CASSPPGAAGTEQFF. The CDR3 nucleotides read TGTGCCAGCTCACCACCGGGGGCGGCGGGGACTGAGCAGTTCTTC.

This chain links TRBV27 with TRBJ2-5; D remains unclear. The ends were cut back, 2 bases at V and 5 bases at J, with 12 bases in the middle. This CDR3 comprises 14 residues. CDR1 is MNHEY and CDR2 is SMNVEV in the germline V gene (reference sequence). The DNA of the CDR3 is TGTGCCAGCAGTTTAAGTCCCTCCGCGGAGACCCAGTACTTC. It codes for CASSLSPSAETQYF.

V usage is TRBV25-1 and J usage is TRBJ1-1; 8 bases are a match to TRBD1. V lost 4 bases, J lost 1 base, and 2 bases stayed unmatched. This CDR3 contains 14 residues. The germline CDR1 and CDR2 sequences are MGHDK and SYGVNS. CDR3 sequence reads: CASSVGQENTEAFF. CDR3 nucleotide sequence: TGTGCCAGCAGTGTGGGACAGGAGAACACTGAAGCTTTCTTT.

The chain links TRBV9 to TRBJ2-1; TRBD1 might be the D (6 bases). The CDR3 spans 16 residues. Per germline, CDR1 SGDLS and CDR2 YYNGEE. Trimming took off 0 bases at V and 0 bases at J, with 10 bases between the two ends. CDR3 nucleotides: TGTGCCAGCAGCGTAGTCGGCAGGGGCTCCTACAATGAGCAGTTCTTC. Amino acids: CASSVVGRGSYNEQFF.

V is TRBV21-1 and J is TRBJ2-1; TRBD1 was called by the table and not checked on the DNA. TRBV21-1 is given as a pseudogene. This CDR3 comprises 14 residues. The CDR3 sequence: CASNDSSSYNEQFF. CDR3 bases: TGTGCCAGCAACGACAGTAGCTCCTACAATGAGCAGTTCTTC.

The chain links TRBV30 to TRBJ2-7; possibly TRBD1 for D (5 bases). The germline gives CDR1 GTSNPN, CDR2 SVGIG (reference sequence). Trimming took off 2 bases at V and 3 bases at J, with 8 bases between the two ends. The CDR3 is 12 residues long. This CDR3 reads CAWSPGNYEQYF. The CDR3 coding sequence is TGTGCCTGGAGTCCAGGGAACTACGAGCAGTACTTC.

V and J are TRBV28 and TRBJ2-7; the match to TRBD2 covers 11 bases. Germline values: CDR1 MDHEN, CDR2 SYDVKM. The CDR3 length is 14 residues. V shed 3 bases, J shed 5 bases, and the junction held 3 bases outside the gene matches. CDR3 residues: CASSFLAGGNEQYF. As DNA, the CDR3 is TGTGCCAGCAGTTTCTTAGCGGGAGGGAACGAGCAGTACTTC.

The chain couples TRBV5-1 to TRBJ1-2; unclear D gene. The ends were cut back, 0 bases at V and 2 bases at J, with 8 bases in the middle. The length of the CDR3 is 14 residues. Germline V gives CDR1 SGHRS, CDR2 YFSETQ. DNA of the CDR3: TGCGCCAGCAGCTTGGAACCGGGAAACTATGGCTACACCTTC. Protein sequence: CASSLEPGNYGYTF.

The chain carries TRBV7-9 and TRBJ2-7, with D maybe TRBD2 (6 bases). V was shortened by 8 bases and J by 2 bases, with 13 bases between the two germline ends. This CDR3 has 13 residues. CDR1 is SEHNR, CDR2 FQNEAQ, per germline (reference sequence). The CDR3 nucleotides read TGTGCCAGCGGAGGGAGTGCGGCCTACGAGCAGTACTTC. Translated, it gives CASGGSAAYEQYF.

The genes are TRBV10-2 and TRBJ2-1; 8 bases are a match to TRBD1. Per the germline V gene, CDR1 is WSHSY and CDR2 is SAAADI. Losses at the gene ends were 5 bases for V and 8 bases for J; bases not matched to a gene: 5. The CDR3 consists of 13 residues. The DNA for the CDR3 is TGCGCCAGCAGTCAGGGGGCTTTCGATGAGCAGTTCTTC. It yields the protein CASSQGAFDEQFF.

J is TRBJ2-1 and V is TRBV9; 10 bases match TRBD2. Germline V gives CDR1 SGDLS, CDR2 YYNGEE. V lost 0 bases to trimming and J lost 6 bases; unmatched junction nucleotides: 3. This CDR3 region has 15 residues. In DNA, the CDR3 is TGTGCCAGCAGCGTAGGCCTAGCGGGAGTCAATGAGCAGTTCTTC. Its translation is CASSVGLAGVNEQFF.

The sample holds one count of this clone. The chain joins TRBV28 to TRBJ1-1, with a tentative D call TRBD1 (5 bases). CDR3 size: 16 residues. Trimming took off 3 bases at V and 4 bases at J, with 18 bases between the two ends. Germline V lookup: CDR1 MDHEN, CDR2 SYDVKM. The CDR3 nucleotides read TGTGCCAGCAGTTTGCATACTGGGGACGTATTCACTGAAGCTTTCTTT. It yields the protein CASSLHTGDVFTEAFF.

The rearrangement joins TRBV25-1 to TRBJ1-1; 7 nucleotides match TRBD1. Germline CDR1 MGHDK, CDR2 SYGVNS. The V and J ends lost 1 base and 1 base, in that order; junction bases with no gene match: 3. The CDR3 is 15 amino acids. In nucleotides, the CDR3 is TGTGCCAGCAGTGAATTGTCAGGGGGGAACACTGAAGCTTTCTTT. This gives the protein CASSELSGGNTEAFF.

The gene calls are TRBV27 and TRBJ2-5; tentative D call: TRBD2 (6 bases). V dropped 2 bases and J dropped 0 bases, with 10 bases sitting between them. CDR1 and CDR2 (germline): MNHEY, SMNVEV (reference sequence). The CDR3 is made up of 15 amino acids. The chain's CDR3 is CASSLVAGYQETQYF. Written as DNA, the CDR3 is TGTGCCAGCAGTTTAGTTGCGGGGTACCAAGAGACCCAGTACTTC.

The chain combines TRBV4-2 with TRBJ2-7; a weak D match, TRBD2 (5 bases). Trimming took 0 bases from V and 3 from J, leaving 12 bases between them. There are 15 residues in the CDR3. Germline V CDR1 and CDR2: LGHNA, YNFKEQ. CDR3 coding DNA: TGTGCCAGCAGCCAAGATACCGGGGTGGGCTACGAGCAGTACTTC. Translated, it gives CASSQDTGVGYEQYF.

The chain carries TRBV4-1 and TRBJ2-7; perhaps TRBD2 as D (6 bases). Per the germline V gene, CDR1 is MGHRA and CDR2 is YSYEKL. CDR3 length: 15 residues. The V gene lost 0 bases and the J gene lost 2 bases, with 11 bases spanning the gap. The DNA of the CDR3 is TGCGCCAGCAGCCAAGAGGGGAGGTCCACCTACGAGCAGTACTTC. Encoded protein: CASSQEGRSTYEQYF.